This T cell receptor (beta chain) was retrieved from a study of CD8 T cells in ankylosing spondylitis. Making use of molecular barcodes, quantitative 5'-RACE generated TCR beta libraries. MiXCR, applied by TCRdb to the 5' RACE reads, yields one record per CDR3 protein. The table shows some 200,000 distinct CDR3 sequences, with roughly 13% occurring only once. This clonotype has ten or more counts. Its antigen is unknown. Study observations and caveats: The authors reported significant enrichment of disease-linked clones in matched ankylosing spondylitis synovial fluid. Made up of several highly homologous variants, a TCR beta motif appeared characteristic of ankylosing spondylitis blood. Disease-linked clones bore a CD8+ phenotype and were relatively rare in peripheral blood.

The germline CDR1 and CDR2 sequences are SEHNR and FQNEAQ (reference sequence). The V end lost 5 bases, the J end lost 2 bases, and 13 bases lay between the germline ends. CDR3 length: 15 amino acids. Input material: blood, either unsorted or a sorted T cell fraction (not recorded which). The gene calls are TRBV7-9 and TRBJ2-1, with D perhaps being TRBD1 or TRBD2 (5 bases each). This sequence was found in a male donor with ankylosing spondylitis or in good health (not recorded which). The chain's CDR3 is CASSPPGPTYNEQFF. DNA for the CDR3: TGTGCCAGCAGCCCCCCGGGGCCCACCTACAATGAGCAGTTCTTC. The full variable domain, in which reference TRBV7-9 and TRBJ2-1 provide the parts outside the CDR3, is DTGVSQNPRHKITKRGQNVTFRCDPISEHNRLYWYRQTLGQGPEFLTYFQNEAQLEKSRLLSDRFSAERPKGSFSTLEIQRTEQGDSAMYLCASSPPGPTYNEQFFGPGTRLTVL.